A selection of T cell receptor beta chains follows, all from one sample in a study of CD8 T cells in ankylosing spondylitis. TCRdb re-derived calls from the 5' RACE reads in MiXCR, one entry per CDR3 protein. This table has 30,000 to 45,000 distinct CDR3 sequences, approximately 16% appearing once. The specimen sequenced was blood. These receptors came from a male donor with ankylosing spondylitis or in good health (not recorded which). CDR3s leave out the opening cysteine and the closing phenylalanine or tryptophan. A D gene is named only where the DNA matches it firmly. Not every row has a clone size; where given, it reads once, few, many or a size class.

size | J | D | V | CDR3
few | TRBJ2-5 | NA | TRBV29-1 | SVEINGGRIETQY
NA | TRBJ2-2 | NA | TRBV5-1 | ASSLDGKNTGELF
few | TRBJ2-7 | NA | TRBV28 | ASSLEGLVDEQY
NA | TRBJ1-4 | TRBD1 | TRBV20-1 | SATGQGASNEKLF
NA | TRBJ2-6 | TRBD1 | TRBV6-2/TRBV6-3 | ASSYAHRQGARGANVLT
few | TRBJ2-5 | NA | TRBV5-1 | ASSLGGWETQY
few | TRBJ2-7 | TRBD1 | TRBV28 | ASTPTGDYEQY
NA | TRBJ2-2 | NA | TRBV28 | ASSLIGGGIGRTGELF
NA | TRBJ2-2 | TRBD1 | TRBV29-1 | SGNRGGTGELF
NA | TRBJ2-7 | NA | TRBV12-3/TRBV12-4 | ASSLGLRESEQY
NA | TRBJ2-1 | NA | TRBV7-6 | ASSPHRRGTLDEQF
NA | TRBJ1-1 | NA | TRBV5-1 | ASSLVRNTEAF
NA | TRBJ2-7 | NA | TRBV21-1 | ASSNPGTESYEQY
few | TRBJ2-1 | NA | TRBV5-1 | ASSLGETFYNEQF
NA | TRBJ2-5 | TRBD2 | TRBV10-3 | AISDRGLEVGETQY
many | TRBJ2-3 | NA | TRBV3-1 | ASSPGDTQY
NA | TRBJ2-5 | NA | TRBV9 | ASSGGTLQETQY
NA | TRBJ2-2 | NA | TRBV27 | ASNSFANTGELF
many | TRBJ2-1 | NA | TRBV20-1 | SARDALAPYNEQF
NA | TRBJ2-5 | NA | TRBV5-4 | ASSLNRQETQY
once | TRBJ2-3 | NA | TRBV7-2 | ASSLSADAQY
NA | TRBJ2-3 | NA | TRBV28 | ASSSGERLTDTQY
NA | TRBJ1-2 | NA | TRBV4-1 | ASSQSGNYGYT
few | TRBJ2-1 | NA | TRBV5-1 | ASSLGGQSFINEQF
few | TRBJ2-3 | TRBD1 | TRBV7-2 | ASSLYRDRVTDTQY
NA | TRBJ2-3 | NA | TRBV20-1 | SSRGGDTQY
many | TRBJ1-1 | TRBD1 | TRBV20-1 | SARERGQIMNTEAF
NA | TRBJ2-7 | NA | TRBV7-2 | ASSPRLGSSYEQY
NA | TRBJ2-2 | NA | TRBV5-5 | ASSLVGQGLGGELF
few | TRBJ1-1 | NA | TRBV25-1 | ASSGRPNTEAF
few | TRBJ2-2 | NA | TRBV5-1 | ASTLRAAATGELF
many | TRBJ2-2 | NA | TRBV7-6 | ASSLLPATGELF
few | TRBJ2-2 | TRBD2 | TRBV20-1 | SARETSGRLAGELF
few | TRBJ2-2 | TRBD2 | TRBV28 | ASSSPGGGDTGELF
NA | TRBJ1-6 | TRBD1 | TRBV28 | ASSLDRGDSPLH
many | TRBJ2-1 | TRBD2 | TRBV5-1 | ASSFRAGGPGEQF
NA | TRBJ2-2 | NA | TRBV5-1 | ASSTGWTTDTGELF